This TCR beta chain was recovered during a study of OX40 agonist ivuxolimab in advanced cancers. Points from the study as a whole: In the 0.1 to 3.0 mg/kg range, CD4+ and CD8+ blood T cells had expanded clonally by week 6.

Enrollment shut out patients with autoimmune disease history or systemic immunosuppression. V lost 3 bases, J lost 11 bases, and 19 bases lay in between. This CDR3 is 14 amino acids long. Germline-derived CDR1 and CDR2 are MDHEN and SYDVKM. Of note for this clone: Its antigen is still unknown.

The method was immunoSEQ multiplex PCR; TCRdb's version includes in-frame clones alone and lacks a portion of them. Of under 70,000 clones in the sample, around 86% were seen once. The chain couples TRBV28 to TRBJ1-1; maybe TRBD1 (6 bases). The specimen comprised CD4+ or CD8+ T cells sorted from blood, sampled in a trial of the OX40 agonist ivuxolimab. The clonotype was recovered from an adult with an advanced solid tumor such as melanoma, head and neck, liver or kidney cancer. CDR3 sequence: CASSLGGQPREAFF. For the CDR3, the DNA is TGTGCCAGCAGTTTGGGAGGACAGCCCCGAGAGGCTTTCTTT. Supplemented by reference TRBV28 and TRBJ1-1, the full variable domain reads DVKVTQSSRYLVKRTGEKVFLECVQDMDHENMFWYRQDPGLGLRLIYFSYDVKMKEKGDIPEGYSVSREKKERFSLILESASTNQTSMYLCASSLGGQPREAFFGQGTRLTVV.